This T cell receptor beta chain emerged from a study of identical twins. On this clonotype: The antigen is undetermined.

Between the trimmed V and J ends, which lost 6 bases and 2 bases, there was a span of 26 bases. Germline values: CDR1 SGHRS, CDR2 YFSETQ. The CDR3 has 19 amino acids. Overall study results and limits: The more abundant beta clonotypes in cord blood had fewer insertions, and memory repertoires did not show this.

Each CDR3 protein is one row after TCRdb ran MiXCR on the 5' RACE reads. The table shows 450,000 or so distinct CDR3 sequences, with 14% occurring only once. These data were also filed under a second study, of yellow fever vaccine responses in identical twins.

The chain uses TRBV5-1 and TRBJ2-2; D might be TRBD1 or TRBD2, each matching 5 bases. Sequenced: CD4+ T cells sorted from blood. This receptor was obtained from a woman younger than 30 in good health. Written as DNA, the CDR3 is TGCGCCAGCACCGCATATCCAGGGAGCAACCCATTTAACACCGGGGAGCTGTTTTTT. Translated, it gives CASTAYPGSNPFNTGELFF.